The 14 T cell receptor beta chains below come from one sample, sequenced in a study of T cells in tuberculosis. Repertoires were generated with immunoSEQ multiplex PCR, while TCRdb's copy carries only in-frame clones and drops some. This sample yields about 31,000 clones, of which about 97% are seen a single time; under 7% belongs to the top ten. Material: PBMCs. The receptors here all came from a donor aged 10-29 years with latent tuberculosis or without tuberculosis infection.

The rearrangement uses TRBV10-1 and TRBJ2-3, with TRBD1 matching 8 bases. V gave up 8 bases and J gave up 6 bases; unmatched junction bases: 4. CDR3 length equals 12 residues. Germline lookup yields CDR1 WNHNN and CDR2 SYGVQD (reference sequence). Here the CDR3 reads CASGQGPDTQYF. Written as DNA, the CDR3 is TGCGCCAGCGGACAGGGTCCGGATACGCAGTATTTT.

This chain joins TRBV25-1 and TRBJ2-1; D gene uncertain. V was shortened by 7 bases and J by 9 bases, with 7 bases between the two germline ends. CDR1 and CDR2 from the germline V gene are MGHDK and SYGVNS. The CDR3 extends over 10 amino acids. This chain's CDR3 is CASTPGEQFF. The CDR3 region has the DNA TGTGCCAGCACCCCCGGTGAGCAGTTCTTC.

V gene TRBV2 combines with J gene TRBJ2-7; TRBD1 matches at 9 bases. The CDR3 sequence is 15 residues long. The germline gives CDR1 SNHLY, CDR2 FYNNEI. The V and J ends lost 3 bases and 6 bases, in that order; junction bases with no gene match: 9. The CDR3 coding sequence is TGTGCCAGCAGTGAGGGGACAGGGAATTCGGGCGAGCAGTACTTC. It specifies CASSEGTGNSGEQYF.

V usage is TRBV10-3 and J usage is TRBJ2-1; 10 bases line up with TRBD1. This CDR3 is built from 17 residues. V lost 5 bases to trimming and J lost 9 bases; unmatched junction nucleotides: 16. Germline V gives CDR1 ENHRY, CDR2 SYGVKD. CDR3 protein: CAISRTPSGQGTGEQFF. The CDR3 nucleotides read TGTGCCATCAGTCGGACTCCTTCGGGACAGGGGACGGGTGAGCAGTTCTTC.

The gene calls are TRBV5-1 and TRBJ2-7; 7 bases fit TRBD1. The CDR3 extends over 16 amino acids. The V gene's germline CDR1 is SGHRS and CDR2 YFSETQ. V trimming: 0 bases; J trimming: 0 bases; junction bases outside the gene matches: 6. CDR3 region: CASSLAGQVASYEQYF. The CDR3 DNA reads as TGCGCCAGCAGCTTGGCCGGACAGGTTGCCTCCTACGAGCAGTACTTC.

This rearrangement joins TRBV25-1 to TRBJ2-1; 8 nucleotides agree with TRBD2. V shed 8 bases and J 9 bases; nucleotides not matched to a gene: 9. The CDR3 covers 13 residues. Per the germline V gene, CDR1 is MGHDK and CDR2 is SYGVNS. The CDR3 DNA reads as TGTGCCAGCGCCTTTTCGGGGGGGAGTGAGCAGTTCTTC. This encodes CASAFSGGSEQFF.

The CDR3 sequence is CASSDRTSGREADTGELFF. In DNA, the CDR3 is TGTGCCAGCAGTGATAGGACTAGCGGGAGGGAGGCGGACACCGGGGAGCTGTTTTTT. V gene TRBV2 combines with J gene TRBJ2-2, with 15 bases lining up with TRBD2. Germline V gene lookup returns CDR1 SNHLY and CDR2 FYNNEI. The CDR3 sequence is 19 residues long. Trimming took 3 bases from V and 3 from J; bases not matched to a gene: 8.

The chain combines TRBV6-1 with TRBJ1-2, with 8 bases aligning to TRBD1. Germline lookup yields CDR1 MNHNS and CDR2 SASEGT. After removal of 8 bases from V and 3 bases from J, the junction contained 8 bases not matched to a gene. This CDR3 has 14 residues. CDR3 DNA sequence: TGTGCCAGCTCCATTTCGACAGGGGACTATGGCTACACCTTC. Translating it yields CASSISTGDYGYTF.

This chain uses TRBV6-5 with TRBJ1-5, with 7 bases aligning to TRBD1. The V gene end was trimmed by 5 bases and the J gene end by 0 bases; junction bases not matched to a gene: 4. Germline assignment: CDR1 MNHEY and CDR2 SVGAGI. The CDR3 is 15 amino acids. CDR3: CASSRTGNSNQPQHF. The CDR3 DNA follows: TGTGCCAGCAGTAGGACAGGTAATAGCAATCAGCCCCAGCATTTT.

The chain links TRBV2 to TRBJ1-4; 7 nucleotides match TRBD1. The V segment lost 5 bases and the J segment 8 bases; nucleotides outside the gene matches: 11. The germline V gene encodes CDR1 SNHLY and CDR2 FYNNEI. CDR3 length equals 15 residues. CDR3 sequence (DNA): TGTGCCAGCAGTAACTTTGACAGGGCGGGGGAAAAACTGTTTTTT. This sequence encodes CASSNFDRAGEKLFF.

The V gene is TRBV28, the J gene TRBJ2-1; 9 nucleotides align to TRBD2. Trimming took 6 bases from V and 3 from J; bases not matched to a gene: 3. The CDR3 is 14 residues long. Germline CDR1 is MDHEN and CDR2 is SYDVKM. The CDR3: CASRSSGDYNEQFF. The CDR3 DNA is TGTGCCAGCAGATCTAGCGGGGACTACAATGAGCAGTTCTTC.

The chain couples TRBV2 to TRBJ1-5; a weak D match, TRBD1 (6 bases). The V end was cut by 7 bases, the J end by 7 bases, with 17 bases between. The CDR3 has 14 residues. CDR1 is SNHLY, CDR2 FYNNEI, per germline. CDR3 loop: CASNLETGLQPQHF. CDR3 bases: TGTGCCAGCAATCTGGAGACAGGTTTGCAGCCCCAGCATTTT.

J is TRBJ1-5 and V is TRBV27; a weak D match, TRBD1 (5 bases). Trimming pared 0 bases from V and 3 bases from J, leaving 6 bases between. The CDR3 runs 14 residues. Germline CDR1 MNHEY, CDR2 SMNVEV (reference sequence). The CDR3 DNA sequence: TGTGCCAGCAGTTTATCCAGGGACAATCAGCCCCAGCATTTT. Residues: CASSLSRDNQPQHF.

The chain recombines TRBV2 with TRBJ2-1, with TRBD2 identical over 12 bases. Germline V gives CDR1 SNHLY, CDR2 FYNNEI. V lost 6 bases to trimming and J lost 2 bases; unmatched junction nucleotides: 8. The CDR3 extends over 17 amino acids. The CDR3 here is CASRETSGGGTYNEQFF. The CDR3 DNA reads TGTGCCAGCAGAGAGACTAGCGGGGGAGGAACCTACAATGAGCAGTTCTTC.